Following are 26 T cell receptor beta chains from one sample sequenced in a study of T cell responses to AZD1222 COVID-19 vaccine. Clones were read by immunoSEQ multiplex PCR, and TCRdb kept only the in-frame ones, dropping some. This table has approximately 120,000 clones, around 87% appearing once. This specimen was peripheral blood, taken on day 0 of AZD1222 vaccination. The origin of the receptors is an adult in good health.

V gene TRBV6-5 combines with J gene TRBJ1-6; TRBD1 agrees at 9 bases. The CDR3 is 15 amino acids. Germline V gives CDR1 MNHEY, CDR2 SVGAGI. The V gene end was trimmed by 2 bases and the J gene end by 7 bases; junction bases not matched to a gene: 3. The CDR3 coding sequence is TGTGCCAGCAGTTACGGGACAGGGTCCAATTCACCCCTCCACTTT. It specifies CASSYGTGSNSPLHF.

The V and J genes are TRBV10-1 and TRBJ2-2; D call uncertain. Germline V gene data show CDR1 as WNHNN and CDR2 as SYGVQD (reference sequence). The germline V and J ends were trimmed by 3 bases and 3 bases, with 5 bases remaining between them. The CDR3 is 13 amino acids. The CDR3 region has the DNA TGCGCCAGCAGTGACAGATACACCGGGGAGCTGTTTTTT. Its translation is CASSDRYTGELFF.

The V gene is TRBV6-2 or TRBV6-3, the J gene TRBJ2-1; 12 bases match TRBD2. CDR1 and CDR2 (germline): MNHEY, SVGEGT. The trim removed 4 bases at V and 9 bases at J, leaving 7 bases unmatched. CDR3 size: 15 residues. CDR3 in DNA: TGTGCCAGCAGTTTCCTAGCGGGGGGGCGCGGTGAGCAGTTCTTC. It specifies CASSFLAGGRGEQFF.

The J gene is TRBJ1-1, the V gene TRBV29-1, with TRBD1 identical over 7 bases. The CDR3 spans 12 residues. Germline loops: CDR1 SQVTM, CDR2 ANQGSEA. V lost 7 bases to trimming and J lost 8 bases; unmatched junction nucleotides: 10. The CDR3 reads CSAHGADREAFF. In DNA form, the CDR3 reads TGCAGCGCCCACGGTGCGGACAGGGAAGCTTTCTTT.

A single count supports this clone. The chain employs TRBV7-8 and TRBJ1-2; no reliable D call. The CDR3 totals 14 residues. Trimming removed 6 bases from V and 4 bases from J, with 15 bases in between. CDR1 SGHVS and CDR2 FQNEAQ come from the germline V gene. The CDR3 nucleotides read TGTGCCAGCAGTCCCGGGCCCGATGGCTATGGCTACACCTTC. Protein sequence: CASSPGPDGYGYTF.

The V gene is TRBV20-1, the J gene TRBJ2-7; D is perhaps TRBD2 (6 bases). The CDR3 sequence is 10 residues long. Trimming pared 5 bases from V and 6 bases from J, leaving 8 bases between. Germline loops: CDR1 DFQATT, CDR2 SNEGSKA (reference sequence). The CDR3 spells CSAGRREQYF. As DNA, the CDR3 is TGCAGTGCTGGGAGGCGCGAGCAGTACTTC.

V is TRBV19 and J is TRBJ1-2; D is possibly TRBD1 (5 bases). Trimming took off 3 bases at V and 7 bases at J, with 12 bases between the two ends. Germline V lookup: CDR1 LNHDA, CDR2 SQIVND (reference sequence). The CDR3 runs 13 residues. The CDR3 protein is CASSIRGEVGYTF. CDR3 DNA sequence: TGTGCCAGTAGTATTCGGGGGGAAGTTGGCTACACCTTC.

V and J are TRBV4-1 and TRBJ1-1; 9 positions match TRBD1. With 3 bases clipped from V and 2 bases from J, the junction kept 7 bases outside the gene matches. The germline V gene encodes CDR1 MGHRA and CDR2 YSYEKL. This CDR3 contains 16 residues. The CDR3, as DNA: TGCGCCAGCAGCCACGCTCAGGGACAGGGAAACACTGAAGCTTTCTTT. The encoded protein is CASSHAQGQGNTEAFF.

This chain joins TRBV6-2 or TRBV6-3 and TRBJ1-3; D ambiguous. The CDR3 has 14 residues. Germline values: CDR1 MNHEY, CDR2 SVGEGT. Trimming took 5 bases from V and 2 from J, leaving 10 bases between them. CDR3 sequence (DNA): TGTGCCAGCAGTCAGGCTCCCACTGGAAACACCATATATTTT. This gives the protein CASSQAPTGNTIYF.

This chain connects TRBV5-1 to TRBJ2-1; weak D call: TRBD1 (6 bases). The CDR3 is made up of 14 amino acids. Germline loops: CDR1 SGHRS, CDR2 YFSETQ. Trimming stripped 9 bases from V and 1 base from J, with 14 bases between. CDR3: CATRATGSYNEQFF. The CDR3 coding sequence is TGCGCCACCAGGGCGACAGGTTCCTACAATGAGCAGTTCTTC.

The V and J genes are TRBV29-1 and TRBJ2-3, with a tentative D call TRBD2 (7 bases). V was clipped by 7 bases and J by 5 bases, with 22 bases between them. CDR3 length: 15 amino acids. The germline CDR1 and CDR2 sequences are SQVTM and ANQGSEA. The CDR3 DNA reads as TGCAGCGATGTCGGGAGTGGGGGGGGCATAGATACGCAGTATTTT. As protein: CSDVGSGGGIDTQYF.

This rearrangement joins TRBV6-2 or TRBV6-3 to TRBJ1-1; a possible D gene is TRBD1 (6 bases). The germline V and J ends were trimmed by 4 bases and 2 bases, with 8 bases remaining between them. Germline V lookup: CDR1 MNHEY, CDR2 SVGEGT. This CDR3 has 13 residues. The CDR3 region has the DNA TGTGCCAGCAGTTCAGGGGTTAACACTGAAGCTTTCTTT. The encoded protein is CASSSGVNTEAFF.

This clone was observed a few times. The rearrangement joins TRBV18 to TRBJ2-7; 9 bases are shared with TRBD1. J lost 5 bases, V lost 3 bases, and 2 bases had no gene match. This CDR3 is built from 13 residues. Germline lookup yields CDR1 KGHSH and CDR2 LQKENI. CDR3 coding DNA: TGTGCCAGCTCACCGACAGGGGGGGACGAGCAGTACTTC. Translating it yields CASSPTGGDEQYF.

This clone was observed once. The J gene is TRBJ1-5, the V gene TRBV9; no clear D gene. CDR3 length: 15 residues. Germline-derived CDR1 and CDR2 are SGDLS and YYNGEE. Trimming took off 0 bases at V and 1 base at J, with 8 bases between the two ends. This CDR3 reads CASSVEGISNQPQHF. Here the CDR3 DNA reads TGTGCCAGCAGCGTAGAGGGAATCAGCAATCAGCCCCAGCATTTT. The entire variable domain, with the rest obtained from reference TRBV9 and TRBJ1-5, is as follows: DSGVTQTPKHLITATGQRVTLRCSPRSGDLSVYWYQQSLDQGLQFLIQYYNGEERAKGNILERFSAQQFPDLHSELNLSSLELGDSALYFCASSVEGISNQPQHFGDGTRLSIL.

This clone was detected only once. The J gene is TRBJ1-1, the V gene TRBV7-2; D gene unclear. With 7 bases removed from V and 10 bases from J, the gap between germline ends came to 19 bases. CDR3 length: 13 amino acids. In germline, CDR1 is SGHTA, CDR2 FQGNSA. The chain's CDR3 is CASTLSSKGGAFF. CDR3 coding DNA: TGTGCCAGCACCCTCTCCTCAAAAGGCGGAGCTTTCTTT. The full variable domain, its missing parts supplied by reference TRBV7-2 and TRBJ1-1, is GAGVSQSPSNKVTEKGKDVELRCDPISGHTALYWYRQSLGQGLEFLIYFQGNSAPDKSGLPSDRFSAERTGGSVSTLTIQRTQQEDSAVYLCASTLSSKGGAFFGQGTRLTVV.

V gene TRBV24-1 combines with J gene TRBJ1-4, with D possibly being TRBD1 (6 bases). Between the trimmed V and J ends, which lost 3 bases and 7 bases, there was a span of 14 bases. This CDR3 is 15 amino acids long. Germline V gene lookup returns CDR1 KGHDR and CDR2 SFDVKD. The CDR3 here is CATSDHRTAGEKLFF. CDR3 sequence (DNA): TGTGCCACCAGTGATCACAGGACAGCTGGTGAAAAACTGTTTTTT.

The chain links TRBV27 to TRBJ1-6; 8 nucleotides line up with TRBD1. Germline V gives CDR1 MNHEY, CDR2 SMNVEV (reference sequence). The CDR3 spans 23 residues. The ends lost 6 bases at V and 1 base at J; junction bases unmatched: 26. CDR3 sequence reads: CASRTPLIRDRKIQGSYNSPLHF. In DNA, the CDR3 is TGTGCCAGCAGGACTCCCCTTATCCGGGACAGGAAAATTCAAGGGTCCTATAATTCACCCCTCCACTTT.

The chain has TRBV11-1 and TRBJ2-7; D is undetermined. Germline V gene data show CDR1 as SGHAT and CDR2 as FQDESV (reference sequence). The CDR3 extends over 12 amino acids. The V gene lost 5 bases and the J gene lost 1 base, with 6 bases spanning the gap. The CDR3, as DNA: TGTGCCAGCAGCGGCAGATCCTACGAGCAGTACTTC. Translation: CASSGRSYEQYF.

This clone has a handful of counts. The chain uses TRBV30 and TRBJ2-7; D is perhaps TRBD2 (6 bases). Germline lookup yields CDR1 GTSNPN and CDR2 SVGIG (reference sequence). The CDR3 length is 12 residues. V was clipped by 7 bases and J by 0 bases, with 10 bases between them. The CDR3 sequence is CAFHGSSYEQYF. CDR3 in DNA: TGTGCCTTTCACGGGAGCTCCTACGAGCAGTACTTC. Supplemented by reference TRBV30 and TRBJ2-7, the full variable domain reads SQTIHQWPATLVQPVGSPLSLECTVEGTSNPNLYWYRQAAGRGLQLLFYSVGIGQISSEVPQNLSASRPQDRQFILSSKKLLLSDSGFYLCAFHGSSYEQYFGPGTRLTVT.

V is TRBV28 and J is TRBJ1-1; TRBD1 might be the D (5 bases). The germline V gene encodes CDR1 MDHEN and CDR2 SYDVKM. The CDR3 contains 12 residues. V dropped 7 bases and J dropped 8 bases, with 14 bases sitting between them. For the CDR3, the DNA is TGTGCCAGCATCAAAGGGAGGGGAGAAGCTTTCTTT. The encoded protein is CASIKGRGEAFF. The full variable domain, rest sourced from reference TRBV28 and TRBJ1-1, is DVKVTQSSRYLVKRTGEKVFLECVQDMDHENMFWYRQDPGLGLRLIYFSYDVKMKEKGDIPEGYSVSREKKERFSLILESASTNQTSMYLCASIKGRGEAFFGQGTRLTVV.

The CDR3 loop is CASSLGGTLGDEKLFF. The CDR3 region has the DNA TGTGCCAGCAGTTTGGGGGGGACCTTAGGGGATGAAAAACTGTTTTTT. The chain carries TRBV28 and TRBJ1-4; TRBD1 is a possible D gene (5 bases). From germline, CDR1 is MDHEN and CDR2 SYDVKM. CDR3 length equals 16 residues. The V end was cut by 3 bases, the J end by 6 bases, with 17 bases between.

This clone was seen a single time. The V gene is TRBV2, the J gene TRBJ1-5; D is unresolved. This CDR3 contains 13 residues. Trimming pared 7 bases from V and 5 bases from J, leaving 12 bases between. Germline CDR1 is SNHLY and CDR2 is FYNNEI. CDR3 nucleotide sequence: TGTGCCAGCAAGGTGGAACGGGATCAGCCCCAGCATTTT. Translating it yields CASKVERDQPQHF.

This chain connects TRBV19 to TRBJ1-5; TRBD1 aligns across 9 bases. The length of the CDR3 is 19 residues. With 3 bases clipped from V and 0 bases from J, the junction kept 12 bases outside the gene matches. Germline V gives CDR1 LNHDA, CDR2 SQIVND (reference sequence). For the CDR3, the DNA is TGTGCCAGTAGTATTGGGGGACAGGGACGACTTTATAGCAATCAGCCCCAGCATTTT. The encoded protein is CASSIGGQGRLYSNQPQHF.

CDR3 amino acids: CASKTQGAFGYTF. In DNA form, the CDR3 reads TGTGCCAGCAAAACACAGGGGGCATTTGGCTACACCTTC. J is TRBJ1-2 and V is TRBV28; TRBD1 aligns across 9 bases. The CDR3 is 13 residues long. CDR1 is MDHEN and CDR2 is SYDVKM in the germline V gene. V dropped 7 bases and J dropped 7; count of bases not matched to a gene: 7.

This clone was seen at least ten times. V is TRBV6-5 and J is TRBJ2-7; 9 nucleotides line up with TRBD2. Germline lookup yields CDR1 MNHEY and CDR2 SVGAGI. V lost 6 bases, J lost 2 bases, and 8 bases stayed unmatched. The CDR3 spans 15 residues. CDR3 sequence reads: CASSLSGGRTYEQYF. In DNA, the CDR3 is TGTGCCAGCAGCCTTAGCGGGGGACGCACCTACGAGCAGTACTTC.

The chain has TRBV5-4 and TRBJ2-7; the D is unclear. Germline V gene lookup returns CDR1 SGHNT and CDR2 YYREEE (reference sequence). The CDR3 is 14 residues long. V lost 0 bases to trimming and J lost 6 bases, with 13 bases between them. CDR3: CASSLVTAPLEQYF. DNA for the CDR3: TGTGCCAGCAGCTTGGTTACCGCCCCACTCGAGCAGTACTTC.